These 3 T cell receptor beta chains share one sample of origin, sequenced in a study of blood T cell repertoires in COVID-19. Libraries were prepared by immunoSEQ multiplex PCR; TCRdb keeps only in-frame clonotypes and omits some of them. Of under 80,000 clones listed, around 89% were seen once; the top ten hold approximately 13%. The sequenced sample consisted of peripheral blood. These receptors originate from a man aged 65 to 85 with active or convalescent COVID-19.

This clone was detected only once. The chain links TRBV19 to TRBJ1-3; TRBD1 might be the D (5 bases). This CDR3 has 16 residues. V was trimmed by 4 bases and J by 0 bases, leaving 13 bases between them. CDR1 and CDR2 from the germline V gene are LNHDA and SQIVND (reference sequence). Here the CDR3 reads CASSTGTALSGNTIYF. In DNA, the CDR3 is TGTGCCAGTAGTACCGGGACTGCTCTCTCTGGAAACACCATATATTTT.

CDR3 region: CASGVGTGRHNEQFF. For the CDR3, the DNA is TGTGCCAGCGGGGTCGGGACAGGGCGCCACAATGAGCAGTTCTTC. The chain recombines TRBV28 with TRBJ2-1; TRBD1 matches 9 bases. Germline loops: CDR1 MDHEN, CDR2 SYDVKM. V was pared by 8 bases and J by 5 bases, with 10 bases of the junction left unmatched. This CDR3 has 15 residues.

This clone was seen once. CDR3 DNA sequence: TGTGCCAGCCGATCGGCAGGGGGTGCCTTGAACACTGAAGCTTTCTTT. Its translation: CASRSAGGALNTEAFF. The chain links TRBV28 to TRBJ1-1, with 7 bases that match TRBD1. The CDR3 sequence is 16 residues long. Germline-derived CDR1 and CDR2 are MDHEN and SYDVKM. Trimming took 8 bases from V and 0 from J; bases not matched to a gene: 12.